Sequencing of this TCR beta chain was carried out in a study of regulatory T cells in long-lasting Graves disease. Germline V gives CDR1 SGHDN, CDR2 FVKESK. The CDR3 has 13 amino acids. The ends were cut back, 1 base at V and 12 bases at J, with 15 bases in the middle. As to time point: persistent/refractory GD, antithyroid drugs over 5 years with positive TRAb. RNA isolated from PBMCs was used to make the TCR library. Building the TCR beta libraries relied on iRepertoire HTBI primers, and CDR3 regions underwent Arm-PCR. From the multiplex PCR reads, TCRdb called clonotypes with MiXCR, one entry per CDR3 protein. Among roughly 490,000 distinct CDR3 sequences listed, approximately 22% were seen once.

Sequencing was performed on peripheral blood mononuclear cells (PBMCs), taken when the disease was refractory, from a patient treated with antithyroid drugs. The chain links TRBV14 to TRBJ1-1; possible D gene TRBD1, 5 bases. The source is a female donor with Graves disease. CDR3 sequence reads: CASSQVSEGRTFF. Here the CDR3 DNA reads TGTGCCAGCAGCCAAGTGTCAGAGGGGCGCACTTTCTTT.